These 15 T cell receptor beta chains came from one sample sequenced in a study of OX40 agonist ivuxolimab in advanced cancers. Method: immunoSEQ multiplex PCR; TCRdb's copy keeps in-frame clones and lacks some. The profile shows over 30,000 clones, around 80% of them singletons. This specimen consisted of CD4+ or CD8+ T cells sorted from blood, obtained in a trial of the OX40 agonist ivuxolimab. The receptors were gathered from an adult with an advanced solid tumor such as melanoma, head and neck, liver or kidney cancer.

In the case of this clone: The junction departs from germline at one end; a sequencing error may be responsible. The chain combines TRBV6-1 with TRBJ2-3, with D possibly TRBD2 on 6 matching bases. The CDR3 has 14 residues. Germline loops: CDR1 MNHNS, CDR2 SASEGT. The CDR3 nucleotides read TGTGCCAGCAGTGAATTCTGGGATGGCGGGGAGCTGCATTTT. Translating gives CASSEFWDGGELHF.

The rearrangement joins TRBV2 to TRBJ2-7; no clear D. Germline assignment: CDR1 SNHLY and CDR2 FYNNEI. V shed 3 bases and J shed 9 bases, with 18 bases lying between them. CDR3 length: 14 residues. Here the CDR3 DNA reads TGTGCCAGCAGTGACGTAATCAAGGACGTGTGGCAGTACTTC. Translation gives CASSDVIKDVWQYF.

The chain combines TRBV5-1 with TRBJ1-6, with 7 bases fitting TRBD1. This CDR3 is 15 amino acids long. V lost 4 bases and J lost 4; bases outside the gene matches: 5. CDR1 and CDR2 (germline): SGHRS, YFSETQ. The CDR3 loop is CASSPEQGYNSPLHF. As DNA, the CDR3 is TGCGCCAGCAGCCCGGAACAGGGGTATAATTCACCCCTCCACTTT.

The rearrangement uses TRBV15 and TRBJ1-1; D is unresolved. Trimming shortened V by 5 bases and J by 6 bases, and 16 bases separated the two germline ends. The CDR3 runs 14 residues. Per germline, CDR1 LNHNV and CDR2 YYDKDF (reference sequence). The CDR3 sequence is CATSARRASAEAFF. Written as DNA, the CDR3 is TGTGCCACCAGCGCCCGTCGAGCGTCGGCTGAAGCTTTCTTT.

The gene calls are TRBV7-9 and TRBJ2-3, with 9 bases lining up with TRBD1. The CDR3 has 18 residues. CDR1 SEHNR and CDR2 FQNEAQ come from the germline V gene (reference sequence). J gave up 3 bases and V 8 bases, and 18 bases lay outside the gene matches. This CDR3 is CASQSSRAGTGLTDTQYF. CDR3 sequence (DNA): TGTGCCAGCCAGTCATCCAGGGCCGGGACAGGGTTGACAGATACGCAGTATTTT.

In DNA, the CDR3 is TGTGCCTGGAGGGGCTCCGTGGAGACCCAGTACTTC. Translating gives CAWRGSVETQYF. The J gene is TRBJ2-5, the V gene TRBV30; D unresolved. Germline V lookup: CDR1 GTSNPN, CDR2 SVGIG (reference sequence). V gave up 3 bases and J gave up 5 bases, with 10 bases separating them. The CDR3 runs 12 residues.

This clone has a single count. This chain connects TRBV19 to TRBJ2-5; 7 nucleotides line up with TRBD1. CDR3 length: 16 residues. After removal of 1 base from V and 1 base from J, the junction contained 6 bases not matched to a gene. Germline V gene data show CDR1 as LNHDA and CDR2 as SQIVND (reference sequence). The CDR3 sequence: CASSIGGQLVQETQYF. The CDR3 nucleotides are TGTGCCAGTAGTATAGGGGGACAGTTGGTCCAAGAGACCCAGTACTTC.

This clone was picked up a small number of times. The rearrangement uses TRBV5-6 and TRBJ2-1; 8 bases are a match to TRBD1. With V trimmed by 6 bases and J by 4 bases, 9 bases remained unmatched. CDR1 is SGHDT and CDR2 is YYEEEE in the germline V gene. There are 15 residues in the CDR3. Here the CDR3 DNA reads TGTGCCAGCAACCCCCGGGACAGGATATACAATGAGCAGTTCTTC. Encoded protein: CASNPRDRIYNEQFF.

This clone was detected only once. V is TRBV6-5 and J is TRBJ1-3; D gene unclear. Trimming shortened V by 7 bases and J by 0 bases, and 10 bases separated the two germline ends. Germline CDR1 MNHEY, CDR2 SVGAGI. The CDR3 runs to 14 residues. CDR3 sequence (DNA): TGTGCCAGCAAGGGCGGGTCCTCTGGAAACACCATATATTTT. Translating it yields CASKGGSSGNTIYF.

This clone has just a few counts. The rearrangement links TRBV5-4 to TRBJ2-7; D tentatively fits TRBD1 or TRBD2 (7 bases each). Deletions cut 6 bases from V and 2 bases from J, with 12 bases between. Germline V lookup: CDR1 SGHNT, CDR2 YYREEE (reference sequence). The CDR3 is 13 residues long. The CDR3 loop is CASKGAGAYEQYF. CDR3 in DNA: TGTGCCAGCAAGGGGGCGGGAGCCTACGAGCAGTACTTC.

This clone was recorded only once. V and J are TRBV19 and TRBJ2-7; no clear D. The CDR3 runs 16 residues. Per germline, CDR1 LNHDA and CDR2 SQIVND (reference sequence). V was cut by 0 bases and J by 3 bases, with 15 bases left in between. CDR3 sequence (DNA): TGTGCCAGTAGTATAGAAGGTTTCAGGCCGTACTACGAGCAGTACTTC. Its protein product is CASSIEGFRPYYEQYF.

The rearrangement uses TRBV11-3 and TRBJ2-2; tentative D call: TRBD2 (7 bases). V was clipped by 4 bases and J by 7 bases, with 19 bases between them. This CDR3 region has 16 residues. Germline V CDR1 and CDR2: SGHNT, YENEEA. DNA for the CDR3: TGTGCCAGCAGCTCCGGTCGAGGGGGGGATGGCGGGGAGCTGTTTTTT. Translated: CASSSGRGGDGGELFF.

The CDR3 sequence: CSAWGTSGGGDTQYF. CDR3 in DNA: TGCAGCGCTTGGGGTACTAGCGGGGGGGGCGATACGCAGTATTTT. The V and J genes are TRBV29-1 and TRBJ2-3; 13 bases map to TRBD2. There are 15 residues in the CDR3. The V gene's germline CDR1 is SQVTM and CDR2 ANQGSEA. V was clipped by 7 bases and J by 6 bases; unmatched bases: 10.

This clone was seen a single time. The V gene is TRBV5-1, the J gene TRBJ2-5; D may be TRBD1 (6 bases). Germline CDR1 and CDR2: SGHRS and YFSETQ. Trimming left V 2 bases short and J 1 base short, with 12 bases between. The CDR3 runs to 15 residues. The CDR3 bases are TGCGCCAGCAGCTTCCTGGACAGACGCCAAGAGACCCAGTACTTC. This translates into CASSFLDRRQETQYF. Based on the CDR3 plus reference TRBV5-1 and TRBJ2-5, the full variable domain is KAGVTQTPRYLIKTRGQQVTLSCSPISGHRSVSWYQQTPGQGLQFLFEYFSETQRNKGNFPGRFSGRQFSNSRSEMNVSTLELGDSALYLCASSFLDRRQETQYFGPGTRLLVL.

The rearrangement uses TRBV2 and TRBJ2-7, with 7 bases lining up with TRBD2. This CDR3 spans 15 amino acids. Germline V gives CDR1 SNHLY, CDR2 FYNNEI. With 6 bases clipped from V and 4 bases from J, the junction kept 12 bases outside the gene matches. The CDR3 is CASSRDGREGYEQYF. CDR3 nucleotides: TGTGCCAGCAGCCGTGACGGCAGGGAGGGATACGAGCAGTACTTC.